The 12 T cell receptor beta chains given below trace back to one sample, sequenced in a study of shared clonotypes between healthy human individuals. Produced via immunoSEQ multiplex PCR; TCRdb's table is partial and in-frame only. The sample lists millions of clones, roughly 96% seen once, with 0.13% in the top ten. Sequencing was done on a sample of naive CD4+ T cells sorted from blood. Subset described: CD45RA+ positively selected. The receptors here all came from a man between 18 and 35 years old in good health.

The CDR3 DNA follows: TGTGCTAGTGGTTTGGTACAGGAGACGTTGCGGGAGGGCCTTATGGAGCAGTACTTC. Its protein is CASGLVQETLREGLMEQYF. This rearrangement joins TRBV12-5 to TRBJ2-7; 9 positions match TRBD2. With V trimmed by 0 bases and J by 7 bases, 19 bases remained unmatched. Per the germline V gene, CDR1 is LGHNT and CDR2 is FRNRAP. The length of the CDR3 is 19 residues. Based on the CDR3 plus reference TRBV12-5 and TRBJ2-7, the full variable domain is DARVTQTPRHKVTEMGQEVTMRCQPILGHNTVFWYRQTMMQGLELLAYFRNRAPLDDSGMPKDRFSAEMPDATLATLKIQPSEPRDSAVYFCASGLVQETLREGLMEQYFGPGTRLTVT.

The chain is built from TRBV18 and TRBJ2-7; the D gene is possibly TRBD2 (5 bases). CDR1 and CDR2 (germline): KGHSH, LQKENI. CDR3 length: 15 residues. V lost 4 bases and J 5 bases, leaving 18 bases between the germline ends. The CDR3 nucleotides read TGTGCCAGCTCACAAGGCGCCGCGACTACCAACGAGCAGTACTTC. Protein: CASSQGAATTNEQYF.

In the case of this clone: This specimen includes other DNA sequences encoding the same CDR3. The chain uses TRBV6-1 and TRBJ2-7; no firm D call. Trimming pared 3 bases from V and 5 bases from J, leaving 2 bases between. The CDR3 sequence is 10 residues long. Per the germline V gene, CDR1 is MNHNS and CDR2 is SASEGT. The DNA of the CDR3 is TGTGCCAGCAGTGAGCACGAGCAGTACTTC. It is translated as CASSEHEQYF.

Comments on this clone: The sample contains more than one DNA sequence encoding this CDR3. V gene TRBV5-1 combines with J gene TRBJ2-5; possibly TRBD1 for D (5 bases). With 0 bases removed from V and 3 bases from J, the gap between germline ends came to 9 bases. CDR1 is SGHRS, CDR2 YFSETQ, per germline. The CDR3 has 14 residues. The CDR3 sequence is CASSLGGQEETQYF. CDR3 nucleotide sequence: TGCGCCAGCAGCTTGGGCGGACAAGAAGAGACCCAGTACTTC.

Here the CDR3 DNA reads TGTGCCAGCAGCTTAACAACTAATGAAAAACTGTTTTTT. This gives the protein CASSLTTNEKLFF. The chain couples TRBV11-2 to TRBJ1-4; D remains ambiguous. This CDR3 region has 13 residues. Looked up from germline, CDR1 is SGHAT and CDR2 is FQNNGV. V lost 2 bases and J lost 0, with 1 base in between.

This clone has a count of ten or more. The chain combines TRBV29-1 with TRBJ1-5, with TRBD1 matching over 8 bases. CDR1 SQVTM and CDR2 ANQGSEA come from the germline V gene. V lost 6 bases and J lost 4; bases outside the gene matches: 5. The CDR3 extends over 13 amino acids. CDR3 residues: CSVAGGLNQPQHF. CDR3 sequence (DNA): TGCAGCGTGGCAGGGGGCCTAAATCAGCCCCAGCATTTT.

This clone was seen once. The sample carries other DNA sequences with the same CDR3. The chain combines TRBV6-5 with TRBJ1-3, with a weak D call TRBD1 (6 bases). The CDR3 has 13 residues. V lost 6 bases to trimming and J lost 0 bases, with 6 bases between them. CDR1 is MNHEY, CDR2 SVGAGI, per germline. DNA for the CDR3: TGTGCCAGCAGAGGGGGCTCTGGAAACACCATATATTTT. Amino acid sequence: CASRGGSGNTIYF.

The chain combines TRBV4-1 with TRBJ2-3; D is unclear. Looked up from germline, CDR1 is MGHRA and CDR2 is YSYEKL. V lost 0 bases to trimming and J lost 8 bases, with 12 bases between them. The CDR3 has 14 amino acids. DNA of the CDR3: TGCGCCAGCAGCCAAGAGTCGTCCATAGGTACGCAGTATTTT. It yields the protein CASSQESSIGTQYF.

The chain's CDR3 is CASSDGRGDGYTF. The CDR3 DNA sequence: TGTGCCAGCAGTGATGGCAGGGGGGATGGCTACACCTTC. The chain carries TRBV6-1 and TRBJ1-2, with TRBD1 matching over 7 bases. Germline values: CDR1 MNHNS, CDR2 SASEGT. CDR3 length: 13 amino acids. The V segment lost 3 bases and the J segment 6 bases; nucleotides outside the gene matches: 4.

The chain links TRBV19 to TRBJ1-5; D unresolved. Trimming took 0 bases from V and 7 from J, leaving 10 bases between them. The CDR3 has 14 residues. Germline CDR1 is LNHDA and CDR2 is SQIVND (reference sequence). CDR3 in amino acids: CASSIESRTQPQHF. CDR3 bases: TGTGCCAGTAGTATAGAATCACGGACGCAGCCCCAGCATTTT.

The rearrangement links TRBV7-2 to TRBJ2-2; tentatively, D is TRBD1 (5 bases). The V end was cut by 6 bases, the J end by 4 bases, with 9 bases between. Germline CDR1 SGHTA, CDR2 FQGNSA. CDR3 size: 13 residues. Here the CDR3 DNA reads TGTGCCAGCAGACAGGTGGGCACCGGGGAGCTGTTTTTT. It is translated as CASRQVGTGELFF.

Only one count was recorded for this clone. V gene TRBV30 combines with J gene TRBJ2-3; D is unclear. Germline CDR1 and CDR2: GTSNPN and SVGIG (reference sequence). Trimming shortened V by 4 bases and J by 6 bases, and 11 bases separated the two germline ends. This CDR3 has 12 residues. CDR3 sequence (DNA): TGTGCCTGGACAATTGCCACGGATACGCAGTATTTT. Translating gives CAWTIATDTQYF.